This T cell receptor (beta chain) comes out of a study of blood T cell repertoires in COVID-19. Study-wide context: Sites across the United States, Italy and Spain contributed samples from acute and convalescent COVID-19. PBMCs, B-cell-depleted T cells, or T cells provided the cDNA or gDNA that made up the material.

In the study's own analysis: Amplifying reference gene primers gave estimates of nucleated cell counts. The table came from immunoSEQ multiplex PCR; TCRdb's copy has only in-frame clones and leaves some out. V, J and clone size are taken as reported in that table, and D and trimming were inferred from the DNA itself. This sample has about 150,000 clones; around 91% occur once, and the top ten carry over 12%. The CDR3 runs 16 residues. Germline V gives CDR1 MNHEY, CDR2 SMNVEV (reference sequence). V was clipped by 5 bases and J by 6 bases; unmatched bases: 11. This chain uses TRBV27 with TRBJ2-1; 9 bases line up with TRBD2. Source material: peripheral blood. This receptor was taken from a woman in her forties with acute or convalescent COVID-19. CDR3 bases: TGTGCCAGCAGTGTCAAACCTAGCGGGATTAGCAATGAGCAGTTCTTC. Its translation is CASSVKPSGISNEQFF.